These 9 T cell receptor beta chains came from one sample sequenced in a study of shared T cell receptors in the human thymus. The assay was immunoSEQ multiplex PCR, and TCRdb's table has in-frame clones only and misses some. The sample records 600,000 or so clones, around 87% being singletons. The same sample was also used in a study of human thymus T cells.

Sequenced material: thymocytes. The receptors were sampled from a boy in the first two years of life with a congenital heart defect.

The genes are TRBV5-6 and TRBJ2-3; 8 positions agree with TRBD1. V was clipped by 4 bases and J by 2 bases; unmatched bases: 3. There are 14 residues in the CDR3. Germline V gene data show CDR1 as SGHDT and CDR2 as YYEEEE. DNA for the CDR3: TGTGCCAGCAGCAGACAGGGGTCCACAGATACGCAGTATTTT. Protein sequence: CASSRQGSTDTQYF.

Only one count was recorded for this clone. This sequence joins TRBV4-1 and TRBJ2-5; 7 bases line up with TRBD2. Germline CDR1 and CDR2: MGHRA and YSYEKL. The CDR3 extends over 14 amino acids. Losses at the gene ends were 3 bases for V and 3 bases for J; bases not matched to a gene: 4. The CDR3 sequence: CASSQWGGKETQYF. The CDR3 DNA reads TGCGCCAGCAGCCAGTGGGGAGGGAAAGAGACCCAGTACTTC.

The CDR3, as DNA: TGCAGCGTTGAAATAATCACGCGGGCCGCAGTTACCGGCCTGAACACTGAAGCTTTCTTT. Translation: CSVEIITRAAVTGLNTEAFF. This chain connects TRBV29-1 to TRBJ1-1, with no clear D. The ends were cut back, 2 bases at V and 0 bases at J, with 28 bases in the middle. CDR3 length: 20 amino acids. Germline V gene data show CDR1 as SQVTM and CDR2 as ANQGSEA.

V gene TRBV19 combines with J gene TRBJ1-4, with a possible D match to TRBD1 (5 bases). Trimming pared 9 bases from V and 10 bases from J, leaving 15 bases between. This CDR3 is 12 amino acids long. Germline V gives CDR1 LNHDA, CDR2 SQIVND (reference sequence). The CDR3 region is CARLHLGGKLFF. CDR3 DNA: TGTGCCAGGCTACATCTGGGGGGAAAACTGTTTTTT.

Written as DNA, the CDR3 is TGCAGCGCTAACAGGGGCCGGGGCTACTACTACGAGCAGTACTTC. Translation: CSANRGRGYYYEQYF. This chain uses TRBV29-1 with TRBJ2-7; the match to TRBD1 covers 7 bases. Per the germline V gene, CDR1 is SQVTM and CDR2 is ANQGSEA. The CDR3 spans 15 residues. The V gene end was trimmed by 7 bases and the J gene end by 3 bases; junction bases not matched to a gene: 15.

The genes are TRBV7-9 and TRBJ2-3; maybe TRBD2 (7 bases). V lost 5 bases and J 6 bases, leaving 18 bases between the germline ends. The CDR3 contains 15 residues. Per the germline V gene, CDR1 is SEHNR and CDR2 is FQNEAQ (reference sequence). CDR3 DNA: TGTGCCAGCAGCCAAAATGGGGGGGCCGTTGATACGCAGTATTTT. The encoded protein is CASSQNGGAVDTQYF.

The chain recombines TRBV28 with TRBJ1-1; D gene unclear. Germline V lookup: CDR1 MDHEN, CDR2 SYDVKM. The CDR3 loop spans 15 amino acids. V was cut by 6 bases and J by 3 bases, with 17 bases left in between. CDR3 sequence: CASRRRRRQDTEAFF. As DNA, the CDR3 is TGTGCCAGCAGGAGAAGGCGCCGACAAGACACTGAAGCTTTCTTT.

V is TRBV5-1 and J is TRBJ2-3, with 7 bases that match TRBD1. Germline V lookup: CDR1 SGHRS, CDR2 YFSETQ. Unmatched junction bases numbered 9, after V lost 8 bases and J lost 6 bases. CDR3 size: 13 residues. The CDR3 DNA sequence: TGCGCCAGTTACCAGGGGGAGAGGGATACGCAGTATTTT. As protein: CASYQGERDTQYF. Supplemented by reference TRBV5-1 and TRBJ2-3, the full variable domain reads KAGVTQTPRYLIKTRGQQVTLSCSPISGHRSVSWYQQTPGQGLQFLFEYFSETQRNKGNFPGRFSGRQFSNSRSEMNVSTLELGDSALYLCASYQGERDTQYFGPGTRLTVL.

V is TRBV19 and J is TRBJ1-2; D is uncertain. Trimming removed 4 bases at V and 5 bases at J, with 17 bases between. CDR1 LNHDA and CDR2 SQIVND come from the germline V gene (reference sequence). The CDR3 extends over 15 amino acids. The CDR3 DNA is TGTGCCAGTAGTACGCGGGTGCTACCCTCTTATGGCTACACCTTC. Translation: CASSTRVLPSYGYTF. The full variable domain, completed using reference TRBV19 and TRBJ1-2, is DGGITQSPKYLFRKEGQNVTLSCEQNLNHDAMYWYRQDPGQGLRLIYYSQIVNDFQKGDIAEGYSVSREKKESFPLTVTSAQKNPTAFYLCASSTRVLPSYGYTFGSGTRLTVV.